This T cell receptor (beta chain) was observed in a study of T cells in Graves' hyperthyroidism and ophthalmopathy. Study context: Before treatment of any kind, peripheral blood was taken at initial diagnosis. Broader study findings: Prediction of ophthalmopathy progression came a median 6.5 months pre-onset.

Authors of the study amplified TCR beta CDR3 regions from RNA transcripts. With the HTBI primer set, the TCR CDR3 went through a first round of RT-PCR. TCRdb reanalysed the multiplex PCR reads using MiXCR and keeps one entry per CDR3 protein. This table has roughly 740,000 distinct CDR3 sequences, over 15% appearing once. This clonotype has just a few counts. The antigen remains undetermined. No ophthalmopathy progression within 18 months constituted stable Graves' hyperthyroidism. It was uncontrolled infection, other autoimmune disease, pregnancy or lactation that excluded patients. CDR1 and CDR2 from the germline V gene are KGHDR and SFDVKD. This CDR3 has 15 amino acids. The V and J ends lost 4 bases and 7 bases, in that order; junction bases with no gene match: 4.

The sequence came from a man between 18 and 35 years old with Graves' hyperthyroidism. The chain joins TRBV24-1 to TRBJ2-1; 12 bases are a match to TRBD2. The sample comprised blood. DNA for the CDR3: TGTGCCACCAGTGAGAGGACTAGCGGGGAAAATGAGCAGTTCTTC. Its translation: CATSERTSGENEQFF.